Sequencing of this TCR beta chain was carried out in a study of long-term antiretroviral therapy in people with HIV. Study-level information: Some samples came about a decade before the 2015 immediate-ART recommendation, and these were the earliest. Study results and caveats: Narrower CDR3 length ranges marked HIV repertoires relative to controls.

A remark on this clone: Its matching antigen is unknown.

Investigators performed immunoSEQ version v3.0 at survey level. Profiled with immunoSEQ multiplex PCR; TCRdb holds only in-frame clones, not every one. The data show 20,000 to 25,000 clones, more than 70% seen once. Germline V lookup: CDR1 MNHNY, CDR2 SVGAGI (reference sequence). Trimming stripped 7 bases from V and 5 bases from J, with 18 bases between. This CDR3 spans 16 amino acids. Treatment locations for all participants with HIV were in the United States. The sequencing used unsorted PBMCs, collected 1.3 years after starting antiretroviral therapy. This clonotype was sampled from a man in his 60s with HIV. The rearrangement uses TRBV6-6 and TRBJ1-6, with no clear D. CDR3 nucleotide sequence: TGTGCCAGCAAGGAGGAGGGCAAGGGCAATAATTCACCCCTCCACTTT. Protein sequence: CASKEEGKGNNSPLHF.